The 27 T cell receptor beta chains below come from one sample, sequenced in a study of T cell clonotyping in hematopoietic cell transplantation. The repertoire was sequenced with immunoSEQ multiplex PCR; TCRdb's copy has only in-frame clones and lacks some. In the table there are 35,000 to 45,000 clones, roughly 94% of which are singletons. Sample: peripheral blood mononuclear cells. Receptors were obtained from a woman aged 50 to 65 in good health. Some clones in this sample may be carry-over from other donors' samples.

This clone was counted once. The rearrangement links TRBV5-1 to TRBJ2-5; 15 bases agree with TRBD2. Germline V lookup: CDR1 SGHRS, CDR2 YFSETQ. The junction had 7 bases not matched to a gene; V was cut back by 2 bases and J by 5 bases. The CDR3 is 17 residues long. The CDR3 DNA sequence: TGCGCCAGCAGCTTTGATACCGGGACTAGCGGGGGGGAGACCCAGTACTTC. It codes for CASSFDTGTSGGETQYF. The full variable domain, completed using reference TRBV5-1 and TRBJ2-5, is KAGVTQTPRYLIKTRGQQVTLSCSPISGHRSVSWYQQTPGQGLQFLFEYFSETQRNKGNFPGRFSGRQFSNSRSEMNVSTLELGDSALYLCASSFDTGTSGGETQYFGPGTRLLVL.

The CDR3 here is CASSLEPGTGVSSYEQYF. In nucleotides, the CDR3 is TGTGCCAGCAGCCTTGAGCCGGGGACAGGGGTATCCTCCTACGAGCAGTACTTC. The genes are TRBV7-2 and TRBJ2-7, with 10 positions matching TRBD1. Germline CDR1 reads SGHTA; CDR2 reads FQGNSA. V dropped 5 bases and J dropped 0; count of bases not matched to a gene: 13. The CDR3 length is 18 residues.

This sequence joins TRBV7-2 and TRBJ1-4; D not certain. The CDR3 runs to 13 residues. Germline V gene data show CDR1 as SGHTA and CDR2 as FQGNSA. Trimming pared 4 bases from V and 7 bases from J, leaving 10 bases between. The CDR3 bases are TGTGCCAGCAGCTCCTTTCTCTTTGAAAAACTGTTTTTT. Amino acids: CASSSFLFEKLFF.

The genes are TRBV6-6 and TRBJ1-2, with TRBD1 matching over 9 bases. The V gene's germline CDR1 is MNHNY and CDR2 SVGAGI (reference sequence). This CDR3 has 14 amino acids. V shed 4 bases and J 3 bases; nucleotides not matched to a gene: 3. The CDR3 is CASSSRQGDYGYTF. The CDR3 bases are TGTGCCAGCAGTTCCAGACAGGGGGACTATGGCTACACCTTC.

The rearrangement joins TRBV10-3 to TRBJ2-3; perhaps D is TRBD1 or TRBD2 (5 bases each). Germline values: CDR1 ENHRY, CDR2 SYGVKD. V lost 9 bases and J lost 9, with 16 bases in between. This CDR3 has 12 residues. CDR3: CAIRDPQRTQYF. For the CDR3, the DNA is TGTGCCATACGGGACCCCCAGCGGACGCAGTATTTT.

The rearrangement links TRBV5-4 to TRBJ2-2; D is uncertain. Trimming left V 0 bases short and J 5 bases short, with 5 bases between. This CDR3 contains 13 residues. Germline V gene data show CDR1 as SGHNT and CDR2 as YYREEE (reference sequence). This CDR3 reads CASSLVATGELFF. The DNA of the CDR3 is TGTGCCAGCAGCTTGGTCGCTACCGGGGAGCTGTTTTTT. Using reference TRBV5-4 and TRBJ2-2 for the parts outside the CDR3, the full variable domain is ETGVTQSPTHLIKTRGQQVTLRCSSQSGHNTVSWYQQALGQGPQFIFQYYREEENGRGNFPPRFSGLQFPNYSSELNVNALELDDSALYLCASSLVATGELFFGEGSRLTVL.

The J gene is TRBJ2-5, the V gene TRBV7-9; tentative D call: TRBD1 (6 bases). This CDR3 contains 14 residues. CDR1 is SEHNR and CDR2 is FQNEAQ in the germline V gene (reference sequence). Trimming removed 5 bases at V and 6 bases at J, with 16 bases between. CDR3 DNA sequence: TGTGCCAGCAGCCGTAAACAGGGTTGGCAGACCCAGTACTTC. It translates to CASSRKQGWQTQYF.

CDR3 nucleotides: TGTGCCAGCAGTTACTCGACAGGGGCGGAGCCCCAGCATTTT. This translates into CASSYSTGAEPQHF. V usage is TRBV6-5 and J usage is TRBJ1-5, with 8 nucleotides matching TRBD1. The CDR3 is 14 amino acids. J was trimmed by 8 bases and V by 0 bases; bases with no gene match: 3. Germline V gene data show CDR1 as MNHEY and CDR2 as SVGAGI.

The rearrangement links TRBV7-2 to TRBJ2-6; no definite D call. V lost 10 bases to trimming and J lost 0 bases, with 4 bases between them. The germline V gene encodes CDR1 SGHTA and CDR2 FQGNSA. The CDR3 runs 12 residues. DNA of the CDR3: TGTGCCACTAGCTCTGGGGCCAACGTCCTGACTTTC. Translated: CATSSGANVLTF.

V is TRBV9 and J is TRBJ1-2, with D unclear. CDR1 and CDR2 (germline): SGDLS, YYNGEE. V was pared by 4 bases and J by 5 bases, with 15 bases between. The CDR3 runs 14 residues. CDR3 nucleotide sequence: TGTGCCAGCAGCCCCCCCGGGCGGGGTTATGGCTACACCTTC. Protein sequence: CASSPPGRGYGYTF.

This chain links TRBV7-2 with TRBJ2-3; tentative D call: TRBD1 (5 bases). V was trimmed by 1 base and J by 2 bases, leaving 10 bases between them. The germline CDR1 and CDR2 sequences are SGHTA and FQGNSA. This CDR3 comprises 15 residues. The CDR3 DNA reads as TGTGCCAGCAGCTTAGGGCCAGGGCCCACAGATACGCAGTATTTT. Protein sequence: CASSLGPGPTDTQYF.

V usage is TRBV5-1 and J usage is TRBJ2-3; the match to TRBD2 covers 9 bases. Germline-derived CDR1 and CDR2 are SGHRS and YFSETQ. V was clipped by 3 bases and J by 2 bases; unmatched bases: 13. The CDR3 loop spans 18 amino acids. This chain's CDR3 is CASSSAKIAGVSTDTQYF. The DNA of the CDR3 is TGCGCCAGCAGCTCAGCGAAGATAGCGGGGGTTTCCACAGATACGCAGTATTTT.

The CDR3 DNA sequence: TGTGCCAGCAGTTCTCACTATGGCTACACCTTC. Its translation is CASSSHYGYTF. This chain uses TRBV28 with TRBJ1-2; D unresolved. CDR1 and CDR2 from the germline V gene are MDHEN and SYDVKM. V dropped 4 bases and J dropped 3 bases, with 3 bases sitting between them. CDR3 length: 11 residues.

This chain joins TRBV19 and TRBJ1-5, with unresolved D. The germline CDR1 and CDR2 sequences are LNHDA and SQIVND (reference sequence). The V end lost 7 bases, the J end lost 0 bases, and 7 bases lay between the germline ends. The CDR3 runs 13 residues. CDR3 nucleotide sequence: TGTGCCAGTAACGAGAATAGCAATCAGCCCCAGCATTTT. Its translation: CASNENSNQPQHF.

The rearrangement uses TRBV9 and TRBJ1-6, with TRBD1 matching over 7 bases. CDR3 length: 14 residues. After removal of 4 bases from V and 4 bases from J, the junction contained 2 bases not matched to a gene. Germline V lookup: CDR1 SGDLS, CDR2 YYNGEE. This CDR3 reads CASSPGQYNSPLHF. CDR3 sequence (DNA): TGTGCCAGCAGCCCGGGACAGTATAATTCACCCCTCCACTTT.

The rearrangement uses TRBV6-5 and TRBJ2-2; D tentatively reads TRBD1 or TRBD2 (6 bases each). The CDR3 length is 12 residues. CDR1 and CDR2 (germline): MNHEY, SVGAGI. V was clipped by 6 bases and J by 6 bases, with 8 bases between them. The DNA for the CDR3 is TGTGCCAGCAGAAGGGGGGCCGGGGAGCTGTTTTTT. As protein: CASRRGAGELFF.

V is TRBV10-3 and J is TRBJ1-2, with D perhaps TRBD1 (5 bases). Trimming shortened V by 5 bases and J by 6 bases, and 10 bases separated the two germline ends. This CDR3 contains 12 residues. The germline CDR1 and CDR2 sequences are ENHRY and SYGVKD. DNA for the CDR3: TGTGCCATCAGTTGGGGGAGCGATGGCTACACCTTC. Amino acids: CAISWGSDGYTF.

The chain recombines TRBV6-5 with TRBJ2-7; possibly TRBD1 or TRBD2 for D (5 bases each). The CDR3 is 13 amino acids. Trimming took off 4 bases at V and 0 bases at J, with 7 bases between the two ends. Germline CDR1 MNHEY, CDR2 SVGAGI. The CDR3 reads CASSLGTSYEQYF. The CDR3 nucleotides are TGTGCCAGCAGTTTGGGGACCTCCTACGAGCAGTACTTC.

The chain combines TRBV11-3 with TRBJ2-7, with D possibly matching TRBD2 (5 bases). CDR3 length equals 14 residues. Germline V gene sequence: CDR1 SGHNT, CDR2 YENEEA. V was clipped by 5 bases and J by 0 bases, with 11 bases between them. Written as DNA, the CDR3 is TGTGCCAGCAGCGAGGGTCGCCGCTCCTACGAGCAGTACTTC. Translation: CASSEGRRSYEQYF.

This clone was detected only a few times. The gene calls are TRBV30 and TRBJ1-1; D unresolved. The CDR3 has 12 amino acids. V was clipped by 0 bases and J by 3 bases, with 5 bases between them. From germline, CDR1 is GTSNPN and CDR2 SVGIG (reference sequence). The CDR3 region has the DNA TGTGCCTGGAGTGTACGGGACACTGAAGCTTTCTTT. Amino acids: CAWSVRDTEAFF.

The V call is TRBV5-1, the J call TRBJ2-1, with D possibly being TRBD1 or TRBD2 (5 bases each). This CDR3 has 17 amino acids. Germline V gene lookup returns CDR1 SGHRS and CDR2 YFSETQ. The V end lost 4 bases, the J end lost 0 bases, and 17 bases lay between the germline ends. The CDR3 DNA sequence: TGCGCCAGCAGCACGGGACCCCACTCCAGCTCCTACAATGAGCAGTTCTTC. Its translation is CASSTGPHSSSYNEQFF.

This clone has a single count. This chain uses TRBV29-1 with TRBJ1-1; D might be TRBD1 (6 bases). This CDR3 comprises 13 residues. The germline gives CDR1 SQVTM, CDR2 ANQGSEA. Trimming stripped 1 base from V and 7 bases from J, with 13 bases between. The CDR3 DNA sequence: TGCAGCGTTGAAGCAGGGGTCACCGATGAAGCTTTCTTT. Its protein product is CSVEAGVTDEAFF.

The chain couples TRBV5-4 to TRBJ1-2, with D possibly TRBD1 on 5 matching bases. The V end lost 3 bases, the J end lost 5 bases, and 8 bases lay between the germline ends. The germline CDR1 and CDR2 sequences are SGHNT and YYREEE (reference sequence). This CDR3 spans 12 amino acids. The CDR3 sequence: CASSSTVYGYTF. The CDR3 coding sequence is TGTGCCAGCAGCTCGACAGTTTATGGCTACACCTTC.

The rearrangement uses TRBV6-5 and TRBJ2-1, with D hard to call. The CDR3 is 13 residues long. Per the germline V gene, CDR1 is MNHEY and CDR2 is SVGAGI. Trimming shortened V by 2 bases and J by 6 bases, and 8 bases separated the two germline ends. CDR3 DNA: TGTGCCAGCAGTTACCGCGCCGCCAATGAGCAGTTCTTC. Its translation: CASSYRAANEQFF.

The V and J genes are TRBV6-5 and TRBJ1-1, with 7 nucleotides matching TRBD1. Losses at the gene ends were 0 bases for V and 4 bases for J; bases not matched to a gene: 2. Germline V gene lookup returns CDR1 MNHEY and CDR2 SVGAGI. The CDR3 is made up of 14 amino acids. The CDR3 nucleotides read TGTGCCAGCAGTTACTCGCGGGACAGCACTGAAGCTTTCTTT. Its protein product is CASSYSRDSTEAFF.

This clone showed up just once. The chain couples TRBV19 to TRBJ1-1, with no clear D. The V gene lost 3 bases and the J gene lost 1 base, with 12 bases spanning the gap. Germline CDR1 LNHDA, CDR2 SQIVND (reference sequence). The CDR3 is 15 amino acids. The CDR3 region is CASSIMGGGNTEAFF. The CDR3 DNA reads as TGTGCCAGTAGTATTATGGGAGGCGGGAACACTGAAGCTTTCTTT.

This chain connects TRBV5-6 to TRBJ2-5; 11 bases line up with TRBD2. Germline loops: CDR1 SGHDT, CDR2 YYEEEE. The CDR3 length is 17 residues. The trim removed 4 bases at V and 1 base at J, leaving 9 bases unmatched. The CDR3 coding sequence is TGTGCCAGCAGCAGGGTAGCGGGAGGGGCGCCCCAAGAGACCCAGTACTTC. It specifies CASSRVAGGAPQETQYF.